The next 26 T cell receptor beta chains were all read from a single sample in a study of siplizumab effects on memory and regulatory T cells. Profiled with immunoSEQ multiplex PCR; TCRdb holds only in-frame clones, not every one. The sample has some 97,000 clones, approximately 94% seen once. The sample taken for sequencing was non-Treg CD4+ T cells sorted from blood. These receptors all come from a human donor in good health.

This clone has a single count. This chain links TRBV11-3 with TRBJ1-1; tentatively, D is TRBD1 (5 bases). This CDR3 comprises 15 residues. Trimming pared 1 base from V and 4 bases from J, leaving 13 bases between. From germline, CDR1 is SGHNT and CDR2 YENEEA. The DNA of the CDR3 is TGTGCCAGCAGCTTAGGTGGCAGGGAGGGCACTGAAGCTTTCTTT. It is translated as CASSLGGREGTEAFF.

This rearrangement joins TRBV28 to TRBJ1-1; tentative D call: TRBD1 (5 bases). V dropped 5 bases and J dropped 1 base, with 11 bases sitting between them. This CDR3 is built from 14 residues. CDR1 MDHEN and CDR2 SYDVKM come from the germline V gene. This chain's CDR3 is CASSLGTGNTEAFF. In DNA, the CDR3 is TGTGCCAGCAGTCTGGGGACGGGGAACACTGAAGCTTTCTTT.

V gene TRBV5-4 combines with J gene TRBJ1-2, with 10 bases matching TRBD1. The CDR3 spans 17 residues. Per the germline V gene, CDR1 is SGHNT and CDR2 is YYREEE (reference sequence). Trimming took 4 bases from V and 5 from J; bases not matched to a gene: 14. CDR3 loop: CASSGGQGPSSGYGYTF. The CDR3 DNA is TGTGCCAGCAGCGGGGGACAGGGGCCCTCTTCAGGGTATGGCTACACCTTC.

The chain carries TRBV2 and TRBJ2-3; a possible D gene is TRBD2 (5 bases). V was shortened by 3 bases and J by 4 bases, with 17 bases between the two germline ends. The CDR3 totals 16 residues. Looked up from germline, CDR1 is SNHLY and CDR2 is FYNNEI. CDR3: CASSDPGPGMADTQYF. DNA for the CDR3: TGTGCCAGCAGTGACCCCGGGCCGGGGATGGCAGATACGCAGTATTTT.

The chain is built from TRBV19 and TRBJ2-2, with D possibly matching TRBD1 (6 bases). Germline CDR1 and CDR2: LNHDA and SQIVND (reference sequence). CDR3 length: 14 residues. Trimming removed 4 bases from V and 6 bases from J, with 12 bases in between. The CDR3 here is CASSTRQDSGELFF. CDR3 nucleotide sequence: TGTGCCAGTAGTACCCGACAGGACTCCGGGGAGCTGTTTTTT.

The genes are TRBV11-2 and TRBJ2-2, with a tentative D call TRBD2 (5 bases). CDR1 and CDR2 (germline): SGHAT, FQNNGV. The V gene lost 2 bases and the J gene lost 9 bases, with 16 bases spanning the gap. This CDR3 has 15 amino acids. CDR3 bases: TGTGCCAGCAGCTTAAATTCGGACTCCGCCAGGGAGCTGTTTTTT. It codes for CASSLNSDSARELFF.

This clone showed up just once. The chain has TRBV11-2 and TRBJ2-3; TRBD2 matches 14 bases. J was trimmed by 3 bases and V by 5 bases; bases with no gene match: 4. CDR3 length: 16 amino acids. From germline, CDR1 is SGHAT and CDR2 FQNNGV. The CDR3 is CASSATSGRETDTQYF. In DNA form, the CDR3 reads TGTGCCAGCAGCGCGACTAGCGGGAGGGAGACAGATACGCAGTATTTT.

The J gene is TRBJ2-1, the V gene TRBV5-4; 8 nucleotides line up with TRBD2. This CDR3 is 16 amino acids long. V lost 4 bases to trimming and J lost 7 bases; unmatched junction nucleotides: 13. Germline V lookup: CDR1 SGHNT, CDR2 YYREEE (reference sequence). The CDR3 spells CASSPYSGNIKNEQFF. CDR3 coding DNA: TGTGCCAGCAGCCCCTATAGCGGGAATATCAAGAATGAGCAGTTCTTC. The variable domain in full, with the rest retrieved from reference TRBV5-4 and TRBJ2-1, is ETGVTQSPTHLIKTRGQQVTLRCSSQSGHNTVSWYQQALGQGPQFIFQYYREEENGRGNFPPRFSGLQFPNYSSELNVNALELDDSALYLCASSPYSGNIKNEQFFGPGTRLTVL.

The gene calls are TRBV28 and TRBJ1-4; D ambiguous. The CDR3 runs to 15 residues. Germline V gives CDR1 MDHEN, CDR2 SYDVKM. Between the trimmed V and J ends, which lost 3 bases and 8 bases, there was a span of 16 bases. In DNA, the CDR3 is TGTGCCAGCAGTTTGGAGTGGGGTGTCGGGGAAAAACTGTTTTTT. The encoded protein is CASSLEWGVGEKLFF.

CDR3: CASSLAEGFQPQHF. CDR3 bases: TGTGCCAGCAGCTTAGCGGAGGGGTTCCAGCCCCAGCATTTT. V is TRBV7-6 and J is TRBJ1-5, with D tentatively TRBD1 (5 bases). Germline CDR1 SGHVS, CDR2 FNYEAQ. The CDR3 is 14 residues long. V was clipped by 0 bases and J by 7 bases, with 10 bases between them.

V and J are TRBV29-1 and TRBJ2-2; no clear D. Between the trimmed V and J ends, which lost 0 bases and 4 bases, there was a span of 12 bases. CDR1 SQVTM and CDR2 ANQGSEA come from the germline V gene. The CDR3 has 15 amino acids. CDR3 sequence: CSVEDRRESTGELFF. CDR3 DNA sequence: TGCAGCGTTGAAGATAGAAGGGAAAGCACCGGGGAGCTGTTTTTT.

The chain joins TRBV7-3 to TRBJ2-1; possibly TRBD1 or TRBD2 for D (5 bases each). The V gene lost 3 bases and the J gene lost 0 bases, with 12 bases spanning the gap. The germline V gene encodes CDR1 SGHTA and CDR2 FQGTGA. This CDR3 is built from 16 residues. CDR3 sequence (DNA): TGTGCCAGCAGCTTGAACGGGGCTAGCTCCTACAATGAGCAGTTCTTC. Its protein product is CASSLNGASSYNEQFF.

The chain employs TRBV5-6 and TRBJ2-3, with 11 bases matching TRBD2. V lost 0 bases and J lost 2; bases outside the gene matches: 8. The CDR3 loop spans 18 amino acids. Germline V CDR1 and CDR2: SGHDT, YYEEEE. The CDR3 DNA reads TGTGCCAGCAGCTTGGGACTAGCGGGAAACCTTCACACAGATACGCAGTATTTT. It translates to CASSLGLAGNLHTDTQYF. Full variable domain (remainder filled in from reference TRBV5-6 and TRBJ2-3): DAGVTQSPTHLIKTRGQQVTLRCSPKSGHDTVSWYQQALGQGPQFIFQYYEEEERQRGNFPDRFSGHQFPNYSSELNVNALLLGDSALYLCASSLGLAGNLHTDTQYFGPGTRLTVL.

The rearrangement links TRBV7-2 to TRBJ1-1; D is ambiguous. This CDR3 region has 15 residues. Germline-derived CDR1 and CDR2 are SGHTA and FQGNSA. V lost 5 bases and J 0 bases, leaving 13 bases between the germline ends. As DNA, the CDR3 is TGTGCCAGCAGCCCCCTCGGTAACTTGAACACTGAAGCTTTCTTT. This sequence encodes CASSPLGNLNTEAFF.

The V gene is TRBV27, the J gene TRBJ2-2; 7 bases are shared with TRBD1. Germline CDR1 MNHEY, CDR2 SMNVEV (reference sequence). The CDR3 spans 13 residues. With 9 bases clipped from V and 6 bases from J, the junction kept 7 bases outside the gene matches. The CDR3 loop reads CASKTGPPGELFF. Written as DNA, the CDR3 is TGTGCCAGTAAGACAGGGCCCCCCGGGGAGCTGTTTTTT.

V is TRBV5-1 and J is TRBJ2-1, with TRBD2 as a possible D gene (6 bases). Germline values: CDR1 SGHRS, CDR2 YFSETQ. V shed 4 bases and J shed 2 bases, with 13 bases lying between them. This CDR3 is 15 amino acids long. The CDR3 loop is CASSPDGGAYNEQFF. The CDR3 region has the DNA TGCGCCAGCAGCCCGGACGGAGGGGCCTACAATGAGCAGTTCTTC.

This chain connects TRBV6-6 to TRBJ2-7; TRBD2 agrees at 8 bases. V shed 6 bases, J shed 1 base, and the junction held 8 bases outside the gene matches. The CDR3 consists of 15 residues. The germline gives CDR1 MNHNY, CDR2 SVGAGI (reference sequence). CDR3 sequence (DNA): TGTGCCAGCAGACCGGGGGGGTACGAGTCCTACGAGCAGTACTTC. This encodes CASRPGGYESYEQYF.

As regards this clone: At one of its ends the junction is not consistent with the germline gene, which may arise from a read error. Here the CDR3 DNA reads TGTGCTAGCAGTCAGGGACTAGCGGGAGGTGGGTCAGATACGCAGTATTTT. As protein: CASSQGLAGGGSDTQYF. J is TRBJ2-3 and V is TRBV7-7; TRBD2 agrees at 15 bases. This CDR3 is 17 amino acids long. The V gene's germline CDR1 is SSHAT and CDR2 FNYEAQ (reference sequence).

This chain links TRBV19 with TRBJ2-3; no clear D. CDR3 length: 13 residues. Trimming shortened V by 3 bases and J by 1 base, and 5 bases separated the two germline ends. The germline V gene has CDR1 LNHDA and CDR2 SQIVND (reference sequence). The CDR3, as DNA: TGTGCCAGTAGTATCGGCCGCACAGATACGCAGTATTTT. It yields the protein CASSIGRTDTQYF.

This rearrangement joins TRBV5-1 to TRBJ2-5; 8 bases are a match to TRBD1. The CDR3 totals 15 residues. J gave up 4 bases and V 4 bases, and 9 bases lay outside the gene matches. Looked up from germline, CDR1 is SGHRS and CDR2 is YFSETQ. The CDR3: CASSSEARGRETQYF. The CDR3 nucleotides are TGCGCCAGCAGCAGTGAGGCCAGGGGGCGAGAGACCCAGTACTTC.

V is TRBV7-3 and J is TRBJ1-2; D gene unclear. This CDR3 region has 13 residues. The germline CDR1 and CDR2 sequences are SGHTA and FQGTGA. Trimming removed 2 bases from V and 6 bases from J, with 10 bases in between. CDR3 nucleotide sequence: TGTGCCAGCAGCTTACCGACCGGTCATGGCTACACCTTC. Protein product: CASSLPTGHGYTF.

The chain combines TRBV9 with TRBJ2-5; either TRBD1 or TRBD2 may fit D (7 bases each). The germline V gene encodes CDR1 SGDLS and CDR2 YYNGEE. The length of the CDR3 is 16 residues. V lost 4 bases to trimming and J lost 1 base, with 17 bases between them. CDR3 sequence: CASSLRTGGGQETQYF. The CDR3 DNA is TGTGCCAGCAGCCTCCGGACAGGCGGGGGCCAAGAGACCCAGTACTTC.

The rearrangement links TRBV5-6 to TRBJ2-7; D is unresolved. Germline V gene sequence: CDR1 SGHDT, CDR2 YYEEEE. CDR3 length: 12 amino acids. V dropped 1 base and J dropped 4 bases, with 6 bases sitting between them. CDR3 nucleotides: TGTGCCAGCAGCTTGAACGGTTACGAGCAGTACTTC. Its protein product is CASSLNGYEQYF.

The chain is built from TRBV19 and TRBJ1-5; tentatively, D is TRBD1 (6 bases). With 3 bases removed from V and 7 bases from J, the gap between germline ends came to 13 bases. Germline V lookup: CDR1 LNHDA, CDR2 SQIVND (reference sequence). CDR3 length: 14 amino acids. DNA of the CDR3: TGTGCCAGTAGTATTCCGGGGGCAAGGCAGCCCCAGCATTTT. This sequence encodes CASSIPGARQPQHF. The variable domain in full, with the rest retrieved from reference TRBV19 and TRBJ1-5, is DGGITQSPKYLFRKEGQNVTLSCEQNLNHDAMYWYRQDPGQGLRLIYYSQIVNDFQKGDIAEGYSVSREKKESFPLTVTSAQKNPTAFYLCASSIPGARQPQHFGDGTRLSIL.

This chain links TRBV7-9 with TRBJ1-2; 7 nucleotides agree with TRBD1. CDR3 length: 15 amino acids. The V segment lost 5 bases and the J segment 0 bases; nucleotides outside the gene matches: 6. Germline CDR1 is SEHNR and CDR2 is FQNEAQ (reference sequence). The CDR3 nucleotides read TGTGCCAGCAGCCTTGGGACAGCGGCTAACTATGGCTACACCTTC. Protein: CASSLGTAANYGYTF. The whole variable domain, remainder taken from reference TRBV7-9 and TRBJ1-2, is DTGVSQNPRHKITKRGQNVTFRCDPISEHNRLYWYRQTLGQGPEFLTYFQNEAQLEKSRLLSDRFSAERPKGSFSTLEIQRTEQGDSAMYLCASSLGTAANYGYTFGSGTRLTVV.

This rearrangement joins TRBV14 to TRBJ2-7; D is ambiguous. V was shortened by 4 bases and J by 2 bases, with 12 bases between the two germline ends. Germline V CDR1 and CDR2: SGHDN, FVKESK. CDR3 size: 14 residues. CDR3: CASSPRSGAYEQYF. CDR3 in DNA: TGTGCCAGCAGCCCTCGTAGTGGGGCCTACGAGCAGTACTTC. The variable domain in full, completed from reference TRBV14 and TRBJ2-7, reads EAGVTQFPSHSVIEKGQTVTLRCDPISGHDNLYWYRRVMGKEIKFLLHFVKESKQDESGMPNNRFLAERTGGTYSTLKVQPAELEDSGVYFCASSPRSGAYEQYFGPGTRLTVT.